The 5 T cell receptor beta chains listed next were all sequenced from one sample in a study of long-term antiretroviral therapy in people with HIV. Survey level was the resolution at which the v3.0 immunoSEQ assay ran. Profiled with immunoSEQ multiplex PCR; TCRdb holds only in-frame clones, not every one. The sample contains 25,000 to 30,000 clones, roughly nine tenths of which appear only once. The sample in question was unsorted PBMCs, obtained 3.1 years after starting antiretroviral therapy. These TCRs come from a man between 18 and 35 years old with HIV.

With respect to this clone: Relative to the germline gene, one junction end is altered; a read error may explain this. The chain recombines TRBV18 with TRBJ2-1; 8 nucleotides match TRBD2. This CDR3 comprises 15 residues. Germline V gene lookup returns CDR1 KGHSH and CDR2 LQKENI. The CDR3 protein is CASPPPSGGFREQFF. Written as DNA, the CDR3 is TGTGCCAGCCCACCCCCGAGCGGGGGTTTTCGGGAGCAGTTCTTC.

In nucleotides, the CDR3 is TGCGCCAGCGCCCAGGGGGGCGAGGGCAGCGAGCAGTTCTTC. Translating gives CASAQGGEGSEQFF. The V call is TRBV23-1, the J call TRBJ2-1; perhaps TRBD1 as D (7 bases). TRBV23-1 is sorted into the ORF group, with uncertain function. The CDR3 runs 14 residues. V was shortened by 8 bases and J by 10 bases, with 21 bases between the two germline ends.

The chain employs TRBV6-5 and TRBJ2-4; D may be TRBD1 (5 bases). There are 14 residues in the CDR3. V was cut by 8 bases and J by 0 bases, with 11 bases left in between. The germline V gene encodes CDR1 MNHEY and CDR2 SVGAGI. The CDR3 bases are TGTGCCAGCGCCGACAGATTAGCCAAAAACATTCAGTACTTC. As protein: CASADRLAKNIQYF.

V usage is TRBV6-5 and J usage is TRBJ2-5, with D perhaps assigned TRBD1 or TRBD2 (5 bases each). V was clipped by 2 bases and J by 5 bases, with 9 bases between them. CDR1 is MNHEY and CDR2 is SVGAGI in the germline V gene. The CDR3 is made up of 13 amino acids. CDR3 region: CASSYGTTETQYF. The CDR3, as DNA: TGTGCCAGCAGTTACGGGACGACGGAGACCCAGTACTTC.

The CDR3 sequence: CASSIGAGGGLTQPQHF. In DNA, the CDR3 is TGTGCCAGTAGTATTGGAGCAGGGGGGGGGTTGACTCAGCCCCAGCATTTT. The V call is TRBV19, the J call TRBJ1-5, with 7 nucleotides matching TRBD1. After removal of 3 bases from V and 6 bases from J, the junction contained 14 bases not matched to a gene. Germline V lookup: CDR1 LNHDA, CDR2 SQIVND (reference sequence). The CDR3 spans 17 residues. The whole variable domain, filled in from reference TRBV19 and TRBJ1-5, reads DGGITQSPKYLFRKEGQNVTLSCEQNLNHDAMYWYRQDPGQGLRLIYYSQIVNDFQKGDIAEGYSVSREKKESFPLTVTSAQKNPTAFYLCASSIGAGGGLTQPQHFGDGTRLSIL.